These 21 T cell receptor beta chains came from one sample sequenced in a study of T cells after yellow fever vaccination (dated by TCRdb to about 2019). The meaning of the sample's treatment or condition label: live attenuated yellow fever vaccine strain. Library construction relied on 5' RACE. TCRdb shows the sequencer as Illumina NovaSeq 6000. TCRdb reworked the public reads: Q25 trimming with fastp, MiXCR clone assembly, productive beta chains retained. Merged by CDR3 protein, the rows form single entries marked with the most common genes and DNA. The sample table lists 80,000 to 100,000 distinct CDR3 sequences, under 7% of them with a count of one. About 38% of the sample goes to the ten largest clones. This specimen was CD8+ T cells sorted from PBMCs, taken 10 days after the yellow fever booster vaccination. The source of these receptors is a man between 18 and 35 years old who received the YFV17D yellow fever vaccine.

This clonotype was detected many times. The chain is built from TRBV6-6 and TRBJ2-3; 9 nucleotides align to TRBD1. The J segment lost 3 bases and the V segment lost 6 bases, leaving 7 bases of the junction unmatched. The V gene's germline CDR1 is MNHNY and CDR2 SVGAGI (reference sequence). The CDR3 has 15 amino acids. The CDR3 sequence is CASRDPGQGTDTQYF. The CDR3 nucleotides are TGTGCCAGCAGGGATCCGGGACAGGGTACAGATACGCAGTATTTT.

The rearrangement uses TRBV11-2 and TRBJ1-5, with TRBD1 as a possible D gene (5 bases). The CDR3 length is 17 residues. Germline CDR1 SGHAT, CDR2 FQNNGV. Trimming removed 1 base at V and 1 base at J, with 14 bases between. The CDR3 DNA is TGTGCCAGCAGCTTAGGTCCCCAGGGACCAAGCAATCAGCCCCAGCATTTT. It encodes CASSLGPQGPSNQPQHF.

This clonotype appeared a few times. The chain joins TRBV30 to TRBJ2-1, with no clear D. With 7 bases removed from V and 4 bases from J, the gap between germline ends came to 11 bases. CDR1 and CDR2 from the germline V gene are GTSNPN and SVGIG (reference sequence). The CDR3 has 12 residues. As DNA, the CDR3 is TGTGCCTCGCCAGGCCCGTACAATGAGCAGTTCTTC. The encoded protein is CASPGPYNEQFF.

This clonotype was counted a few times. The chain employs TRBV7-2 and TRBJ1-4; D call uncertain. Deletions cut 2 bases from V and 8 bases from J, with 15 bases between. This CDR3 comprises 15 residues. Germline lookup yields CDR1 SGHTA and CDR2 FQGNSA. CDR3 nucleotides: TGTGCCAGCAGCTTATATGAGGGCGCCATCGAAAAACTGTTTTTT. Protein sequence: CASSLYEGAIEKLFF.

There are many counts of this clonotype. The chain employs TRBV7-2 and TRBJ2-7, with TRBD2 as a possible D gene (6 bases). Germline CDR1 reads SGHTA; CDR2 reads FQGNSA. The CDR3 sequence is 15 residues long. With 1 base removed from V and 0 bases from J, the gap between germline ends came to 10 bases. CDR3 sequence: CASSLVGGDSYEQYF. CDR3 nucleotide sequence: TGTGCCAGCAGCTTAGTTGGCGGGGACTCCTACGAGCAGTACTTC.

The rearrangement joins TRBV29-1 to TRBJ2-1; a weak D match, TRBD1 (6 bases). Germline V gene lookup returns CDR1 SQVTM and CDR2 ANQGSEA. This CDR3 comprises 12 residues. V lost 5 bases, J lost 6 bases, and 11 bases lay in between. The CDR3 region has the DNA TGCAGCGTTCACTACAGGGCCAATGAGCAGTTCTTC. Protein product: CSVHYRANEQFF.

For this clonotype: A read error may produce the germline difference seen at one junction end. The rearrangement uses TRBV7-8 and TRBJ1-2; tentatively, D is TRBD1 (5 bases). CDR1 and CDR2 (germline): SGHVS, FQNEAQ. The CDR3 consists of 15 residues. CDR3 nucleotide sequence: TGTGCCAGCACCTTACTCCAGGGCCCCTCCTATGGCTACACCTTC. The encoded protein is CASTLLQGPSYGYTF.

The V call is TRBV6-6, the J call TRBJ2-7, with no clear D. Trimming left V 0 bases short and J 3 bases short, with 9 bases between. The CDR3 totals 14 residues. CDR1 MNHNY and CDR2 SVGAGI come from the germline V gene (reference sequence). CDR3 loop: CASSYSGNNYEQYF. The CDR3 DNA is TGTGCCAGCAGTTACTCAGGGAACAACTACGAGCAGTACTTC.

V is TRBV20-1 and J is TRBJ2-2; perhaps D is TRBD1 or TRBD2 (5 bases each). Trimming took 2 bases from V and 4 from J, leaving 14 bases between them. CDR3 length: 15 amino acids. CDR1 DFQATT and CDR2 SNEGSKA come from the germline V gene (reference sequence). The CDR3 nucleotides read TGCAGTGCTAGACGGGGACGATTTGGCACCGGGGAGCTGTTTTTT. Protein sequence: CSARRGRFGTGELFF.

This clonotype was counted a few times. The V call is TRBV9, the J call TRBJ1-2; D possibly corresponds to TRBD1 (5 bases). The CDR3 is 14 amino acids. V lost 4 bases to trimming and J lost 3 bases, with 13 bases between them. The germline V gene encodes CDR1 SGDLS and CDR2 YYNGEE. The CDR3 DNA reads as TGTGCCAGCAGCCCTTGGATAGGGGACTATGGCTACACCTTC. This sequence encodes CASSPWIGDYGYTF. The complete variable domain, with remaining parts taken from reference TRBV9 and TRBJ1-2, reads DSGVTQTPKHLITATGQRVTLRCSPRSGDLSVYWYQQSLDQGLQFLIQYYNGEERAKGNILERFSAQQFPDLHSELNLSSLELGDSALYFCASSPWIGDYGYTFGSGTRLTVV.

This clonotype was detected ten times or more. The genes are TRBV6-5 and TRBJ1-2, with a tentative D call TRBD1 (5 bases). The V end lost 2 bases, the J end lost 7 bases, and 14 bases lay between the germline ends. Germline assignment: CDR1 MNHEY and CDR2 SVGAGI. The length of the CDR3 is 14 residues. Written as DNA, the CDR3 is TGTGCCAGCAGTTACCAGGGCGACAGTTTTGGCTACACCTTC. Amino acids: CASSYQGDSFGYTF.

This clonotype was seen more than once but under ten times. The junction departs from germline at one end; a sequencing error may be responsible. This sequence joins TRBV7-9 and TRBJ2-7, with 14 bases identical to TRBD2. Germline assignment: CDR1 SEHNR and CDR2 FQNEAQ (reference sequence). The CDR3 runs 14 residues. The CDR3 nucleotides read TGTGCCAGCAGAGCAGGACTAGCGGGGGGTCCCTCCATATTC. This encodes CASRAGLAGGPSIF. Complete variable domain (other parts from reference TRBV7-9 and TRBJ2-7): DTGVSQNPRHKITKRGQNVTFRCDPISEHNRLYWYRQTLGQGPEFLTYFQNEAQLEKSRLLSDRFSAERPKGSFSTLEIQRTEQGDSAMYLCASRAGLAGGPSIFGPGTRLTVT.

This clonotype was picked up many times. The chain employs TRBV4-3 and TRBJ1-2; tentatively, D is TRBD1 (6 bases). The CDR3 length is 14 residues. CDR1 is LGHNA and CDR2 is YSLEER in the germline V gene. Deletions cut 4 bases from V and 4 bases from J, with 13 bases between. The CDR3 loop reads CASSPGGGFYGYTF. The CDR3 DNA sequence: TGCGCCAGCAGCCCGGGGGGCGGGTTCTATGGCTACACCTTC.

The CDR3 bases are TGCGCCAGCACCGCCACGGGGGGACCGGGGGAAAAACTGTTTTTT. Its translation: CASTATGGPGEKLFF. V usage is TRBV5-1 and J usage is TRBJ1-4; TRBD1 might be the D (5 bases). The germline V gene has CDR1 SGHRS and CDR2 YFSETQ. The CDR3 has 15 residues. V lost 6 bases to trimming and J lost 8 bases, with 20 bases between them.

There are a few counts of this clonotype. The genes are TRBV7-2 and TRBJ2-5, with D unresolved. The V and J ends lost 4 bases and 2 bases respectively, with 11 bases between them. CDR3 length equals 14 residues. CDR1 and CDR2 (germline): SGHTA, FQGNSA. In nucleotides, the CDR3 is TGTGCCAGCAGCTCATGGAAGAATCAAGAGACCCAGTACTTC. Amino acids: CASSSWKNQETQYF.

This clonotype occurred a few times. The chain combines TRBV6-5 with TRBJ2-2, with TRBD1 matching over 10 bases. V lost 5 bases, J lost 6 bases, and 12 bases stayed unmatched. This CDR3 has 17 residues. The germline gives CDR1 MNHEY, CDR2 SVGAGI. The DNA of the CDR3 is TGTGCCAGCAGTCCCCATCTGCGCGGACAGGGGGCCGGGGAGCTGTTTTTT. Amino acid sequence: CASSPHLRGQGAGELFF.

The chain has TRBV7-9 and TRBJ1-6; D not resolved. The CDR3 loop spans 15 amino acids. With 3 bases removed from V and 7 bases from J, the gap between germline ends came to 13 bases. From germline, CDR1 is SEHNR and CDR2 FQNEAQ (reference sequence). CDR3 sequence (DNA): TGTGCCAGCAGCTTCCCCCCGGCCGGGAATTCACCCCTCCACTTT. This translates into CASSFPPAGNSPLHF.

The DNA for the CDR3 is TGTGCCAGCAGTGGGCGGAACAGGGGCCGTGGCACTGAAGCTTTCTTT. Translated: CASSGRNRGRGTEAFF. V gene TRBV25-1 combines with J gene TRBJ1-1; TRBD1 aligns across 7 bases. V dropped 4 bases and J dropped 4; count of bases not matched to a gene: 12. Per the germline V gene, CDR1 is MGHDK and CDR2 is SYGVNS. This CDR3 spans 16 amino acids.

This clonotype was counted ten times or more. The V gene is TRBV23-1, the J gene TRBJ2-1; 7 nucleotides line up with TRBD1. TRBV23-1 is identified as an open reading frame with a role that is uncertain. This CDR3 is built from 15 residues. The V and J ends lost 0 bases and 8 bases, in that order; junction bases with no gene match: 7. The CDR3 bases are TGCGCCAGCAGTCAATCTGTCCGACAGGGCGATGAGCAGTTCTTC. Its translation is CASSQSVRQGDEQFF.

This clonotype was seen at least ten times. V gene TRBV20-1 combines with J gene TRBJ2-1; D is possibly TRBD1 (6 bases). With 6 bases removed from V and 3 bases from J, the gap between germline ends came to 15 bases. Germline loops: CDR1 DFQATT, CDR2 SNEGSKA (reference sequence). The CDR3 sequence is 14 residues long. CDR3 protein: CSASDTGFYNEQFF. CDR3 nucleotide sequence: TGCAGTGCCTCGGATACAGGGTTCTACAATGAGCAGTTCTTC.

The chain combines TRBV5-1 with TRBJ2-3; either TRBD1 or TRBD2 may fit D (6 bases each). The length of the CDR3 is 18 residues. V was clipped by 3 bases and J by 6 bases, with 26 bases between them. Per germline, CDR1 SGHRS and CDR2 YFSETQ. The chain's CDR3 is CASSSTPSWGAGTDTQYF. Here the CDR3 DNA reads TGCGCCAGCAGCTCCACGCCGTCGTGGGGGGCTGGAACCGATACGCAGTATTTT.